The 26 T cell receptor beta chains presented below share a single source sample, sequenced in a study of multiple sclerosis patients with progressive multifocal leukoencephalopathy. Assay: immunoSEQ multiplex PCR; the TCRdb copy retains only in-frame clones and omits some. The sample includes under 30,000 clones, about 90% of them seen just once. As to time point: more than five months of natalizumab therapy. Sequencing was performed on PBMCs, taken from a patient treated with natalizumab. The receptors were sampled from a human donor with multiple sclerosis.

As for this clone: A read error may produce the germline difference seen at one junction end. Different DNA sequences within this sample yield the same CDR3. The V and J genes are TRBV7-8 and TRBJ1-5, with no clear D. In germline, CDR1 is SGHVS, CDR2 FQNEAQ. The CDR3 sequence is 13 residues long. CDR3 bases: TGCGCCAGCAGCTTAGGGAACAATCAGCCCCAGCATTTT. It yields the protein CASSLGNNQPQHF.

Turning to this clone: Sequence at one end of the junction differs from germline and may be a read error. The CDR3 coding sequence is TGTGCCAGCAGTAAAGCACGGGACAGGCGAAACTATGGCTACACCTTC. Its translation: CASSKARDRRNYGYTF. V is TRBV6-1 and J is TRBJ1-2; 8 bases line up with TRBD1. The CDR3 is 16 amino acids. CDR1 and CDR2 (germline): MNHNS, SASEGT.

Comments on this clone: This CDR3 is also generated by other DNA sequences in the sample. The V gene is TRBV5-6, the J gene TRBJ2-7, with no clear D. In germline, CDR1 is SGHDT, CDR2 YYEEEE. This CDR3 has 14 residues. V was clipped by 0 bases and J by 2 bases, with 9 bases between them. The CDR3 bases are TGTGCCAGCAGCTTGGTCAAGAGGACCTACGAGCAGTACTTC. Translating it yields CASSLVKRTYEQYF.

The gene calls are TRBV2 and TRBJ2-7; D is uncertain. Deletions cut 7 bases from V and 3 bases from J, with 16 bases between. CDR3 length equals 14 residues. Germline V gene lookup returns CDR1 SNHLY and CDR2 FYNNEI. CDR3 sequence reads: CASKLGLVVYEQYF. The DNA of the CDR3 is TGTGCCAGCAAACTCGGTCTAGTCGTCTACGAGCAGTACTTC.

The rearrangement joins TRBV18 to TRBJ2-1, with D perhaps assigned TRBD1 or TRBD2 (5 bases each). CDR1 and CDR2 (germline): KGHSH, LQKENI. The CDR3 totals 13 residues. Trimming shortened V by 5 bases and J by 7 bases, and 12 bases separated the two germline ends. The chain's CDR3 is CASSDGAGNEQFF. The CDR3, as DNA: TGTGCCAGCTCAGACGGGGCTGGGAATGAGCAGTTCTTC. Supplemented by reference TRBV18 and TRBJ2-1, the full variable domain reads NAGVMQNPRHLVRRRGQEARLRCSPMKGHSHVYWYRQLPEEGLKFMVYLQKENIIDESGMPKERFSAEFPKEGPSILRIQQVVRGDSAAYFCASSDGAGNEQFFGPGTRLTVL.

This clone was counted between two and nine times. The genes are TRBV28 and TRBJ1-5, with D perhaps TRBD1 (6 bases). CDR3 length equals 16 residues. Trimming cost V 2 bases and J 1 base, with 12 bases left between them. Germline CDR1 is MDHEN and CDR2 is SYDVKM. The CDR3 DNA is TGTGCCAGCAGTTTACTGAGGGGGAGAAGCAATCAGCCCCAGCATTTT. Its translation is CASSLLRGRSNQPQHF. Full variable domain (outside the CDR3, taken from reference TRBV28 and TRBJ1-5): DVKVTQSSRYLVKRTGEKVFLECVQDMDHENMFWYRQDPGLGLRLIYFSYDVKMKEKGDIPEGYSVSREKKERFSLILESASTNQTSMYLCASSLLRGRSNQPQHFGDGTRLSIL.

This chain links TRBV6-1 with TRBJ2-7; 7 bases fit TRBD2. V was pared by 6 bases and J by 9 bases, with 5 bases of the junction left unmatched. The germline V gene encodes CDR1 MNHNS and CDR2 SASEGT. The CDR3 extends over 11 amino acids. In DNA, the CDR3 is TGTGCCAGCAGCGGGGGGTTTGGGCAGTACTTC. It specifies CASSGGFGQYF.

The gene calls are TRBV14 and TRBJ2-3; D is possibly TRBD2 (5 bases). The germline CDR1 and CDR2 sequences are SGHDN and FVKESK. Trimming cost V 4 bases and J 6 bases, with 17 bases left between them. This CDR3 is built from 15 residues. The CDR3 nucleotides are TGTGCCAGCAGCCTCCGGACTCTATCCGCGGATACGCAGTATTTT. This codes for CASSLRTLSADTQYF.

This clone came up a few times. This chain links TRBV18 with TRBJ1-2, with D tentatively TRBD1 (5 bases). Germline lookup yields CDR1 KGHSH and CDR2 LQKENI. V was shortened by 3 bases and J by 2 bases, with 7 bases between the two germline ends. The CDR3 loop spans 13 amino acids. The CDR3: CASSPDRNYGYTF. CDR3 nucleotide sequence: TGTGCCAGCTCACCCGACAGAAACTATGGCTACACCTTC. Full variable domain (rest looked up from reference TRBV18 and TRBJ1-2): NAGVMQNPRHLVRRRGQEARLRCSPMKGHSHVYWYRQLPEEGLKFMVYLQKENIIDESGMPKERFSAEFPKEGPSILRIQQVVRGDSAAYFCASSPDRNYGYTFGSGTRLTVV.

V is TRBV5-8 and J is TRBJ1-5; D not resolved. The CDR3 is 14 amino acids. Germline CDR1 and CDR2: SGHTS and YDEGEE. V was pared by 1 base and J by 1 base, with 6 bases between. The CDR3 coding sequence is TGTGCCAGCAGCTTGCTTGGAAGCAATCAGCCCCAGCATTTT. Protein sequence: CASSLLGSNQPQHF.

This clone was seen just once. The rearrangement links TRBV5-4 to TRBJ2-1, with 13 bases identical to TRBD2. Per germline, CDR1 SGHNT and CDR2 YYREEE (reference sequence). This CDR3 is built from 17 residues. Trimming removed 5 bases from V and 3 bases from J; junction bases left unmatched: 8. CDR3 region: CASSPGLAGVNYNEQFF. In nucleotides, the CDR3 is TGTGCCAGCAGTCCCGGACTAGCGGGAGTTAACTACAATGAGCAGTTCTTC.

This chain uses TRBV5-1 with TRBJ2-1; a possible D gene is TRBD1 (6 bases). The germline V gene encodes CDR1 SGHRS and CDR2 YFSETQ. V lost 4 bases and J lost 0, with 8 bases in between. The CDR3 totals 14 residues. CDR3 DNA: TGCGCCAGCAGCCGGACAGTCTCCTACAATGAGCAGTTCTTC. Amino acids: CASSRTVSYNEQFF.

The chain joins TRBV6-4 to TRBJ2-6; possible D gene TRBD2, 7 bases. Germline loops: CDR1 MRHNA, CDR2 SNTAGT. The CDR3 contains 18 residues. The V end lost 5 bases, the J end lost 0 bases, and 17 bases lay between the germline ends. The chain's CDR3 is CASSPMGGPSSGANVLTF. CDR3 nucleotides: TGTGCCAGCAGTCCCATGGGGGGGCCGAGCTCTGGGGCCAACGTCCTGACTTTC.

V usage is TRBV5-4 and J usage is TRBJ2-7; no definite D call. CDR3 length: 12 residues. The V end lost 4 bases, the J end lost 7 bases, and 12 bases lay between the germline ends. Germline V gene lookup returns CDR1 SGHNT and CDR2 YYREEE (reference sequence). The CDR3 coding sequence is TGTGCCAGCAGCATGGGTAGAGGTGAGCAGTACTTC. It yields the protein CASSMGRGEQYF. Variable domain in full (rest from reference TRBV5-4 and TRBJ2-7): ETGVTQSPTHLIKTRGQQVTLRCSSQSGHNTVSWYQQALGQGPQFIFQYYREEENGRGNFPPRFSGLQFPNYSSELNVNALELDDSALYLCASSMGRGEQYFGPGTRLTVT.

Here the CDR3 DNA reads TGTGCCAGCTCATCTTCCGACCTAAATCAGCCCCAGCATTTT. Its translation: CASSSSDLNQPQHF. The chain carries TRBV18 and TRBJ1-5; D is unresolved. This CDR3 is built from 14 residues. Germline V gene sequence: CDR1 KGHSH, CDR2 LQKENI. Trimming removed 5 bases from V and 4 bases from J, with 12 bases in between.

The genes are TRBV10-3 and TRBJ1-1, with 7 nucleotides matching TRBD1. Germline lookup yields CDR1 ENHRY and CDR2 SYGVKD. There are 15 residues in the CDR3. V lost 6 bases, J lost 4 bases, and 11 bases stayed unmatched. The CDR3 reads CAIRRQGKISTEAFF. The CDR3 bases are TGTGCCATCAGACGACAGGGTAAGATTAGCACTGAAGCTTTCTTT.

As for this clone: The germline gene is not matched at one end of the junction; a read error may be the cause. Here the CDR3 DNA reads TGTGCTAGCAGCCAGGGACAGGGGACCGGGGAGCTGTTTTTT. This codes for CASSQGQGTGELFF. V gene TRBV7-7 combines with J gene TRBJ2-2; TRBD1 matches 10 bases. This CDR3 is 14 amino acids long. Germline V gene sequence: CDR1 SSHAT, CDR2 FNYEAQ (reference sequence).

This sequence joins TRBV7-2 and TRBJ1-1; D unclear. This CDR3 region has 14 residues. Germline CDR1 reads SGHTA; CDR2 reads FQGNSA. Trimming removed 1 base from V and 8 bases from J, with 14 bases in between. The CDR3 nucleotides are TGTGCCAGCAGCTTAGGGATGGCCACCACAGAAGCTTTCTTT. As protein: CASSLGMATTEAFF.

The V and J genes are TRBV5-1 and TRBJ1-1, with a tentative D call TRBD1 (5 bases). The CDR3 contains 14 residues. Germline V lookup: CDR1 SGHRS, CDR2 YFSETQ. The V end lost 0 bases, the J end lost 11 bases, and 17 bases lay between the germline ends. The CDR3, as DNA: TGCGCCAGCAGCTTGGCCCCCGGGGGAGAATCGGCTTTCTTT. This gives the protein CASSLAPGGESAFF.

The gene calls are TRBV7-2 and TRBJ1-1; D gene ambiguous. The CDR3 has 12 amino acids. Looked up from germline, CDR1 is SGHTA and CDR2 is FQGNSA. Trimming took off 5 bases at V and 6 bases at J, with 10 bases between the two ends. CDR3 sequence reads: CASSTRVPEAFF. The CDR3 DNA sequence: TGTGCCAGCAGCACCAGAGTCCCTGAAGCTTTCTTT.

The V gene is TRBV5-1, the J gene TRBJ2-1; 11 bases fit TRBD2. The V gene end was trimmed by 4 bases and the J gene end by 2 bases; junction bases not matched to a gene: 2. The V gene's germline CDR1 is SGHRS and CDR2 YFSETQ. This CDR3 has 15 amino acids. The CDR3 loop reads CASSQTSGTYNEQFF. CDR3 DNA sequence: TGCGCCAGCAGCCAGACTAGCGGGACCTACAATGAGCAGTTCTTC.

The V gene is TRBV11-3, the J gene TRBJ1-1; D unclear. Deletions cut 1 base from V and 0 bases from J, with 3 bases between. Germline V gene lookup returns CDR1 SGHNT and CDR2 YENEEA. The CDR3 is made up of 13 amino acids. The CDR3: CASSLGVNTEAFF. The CDR3 DNA is TGTGCCAGCAGCTTAGGAGTGAACACTGAAGCTTTCTTT.

This sequence joins TRBV7-2 and TRBJ2-7; 8 nucleotides align to TRBD1. CDR3 length: 15 amino acids. CDR1 is SGHTA, CDR2 FQGNSA, per germline. J gave up 3 bases and V 1 base, and 5 bases lay outside the gene matches. CDR3 DNA: TGTGCCAGCAGCTTAGGCGTCGGACAGGGCTACGAGCAGTACTTC. It specifies CASSLGVGQGYEQYF.

The chain couples TRBV7-3 to TRBJ2-1, with 7 nucleotides matching TRBD2. CDR3 length: 15 amino acids. After removal of 4 bases from V and 4 bases from J, the junction contained 7 bases not matched to a gene. Germline assignment: CDR1 SGHTA and CDR2 FQGTGA. The CDR3 DNA sequence: TGTGCCAGCAGCTCTAGCGGTAGGAAATACAATGAGCAGTTCTTC. This codes for CASSSSGRKYNEQFF.

The chain joins TRBV6-1 to TRBJ1-5; weak D call: TRBD1 (5 bases). From germline, CDR1 is MNHNS and CDR2 SASEGT. Between the trimmed V and J ends, which lost 7 bases and 7 bases, there was a span of 20 bases. The length of the CDR3 is 15 residues. The CDR3 DNA is TGTGCCAGCAAGGACCGGCAGGGTGGGAGACAGCCCCAGCATTTT. Amino acids: CASKDRQGGRQPQHF.

In this sample, this clone turned up a few times. V usage is TRBV4-1 and J usage is TRBJ2-3, with unresolved D. This CDR3 is 16 amino acids long. The V end lost 0 bases, the J end lost 2 bases, and 12 bases lay between the germline ends. Germline assignment: CDR1 MGHRA and CDR2 YSYEKL. The CDR3 reads CASSQDKEGSTDTQYF. The CDR3 nucleotides read TGCGCCAGCAGCCAAGATAAGGAAGGGTCCACAGATACGCAGTATTTT.